The 16 T cell receptor beta chains below were found in one sample sequenced in a study of HIV-infected patients and healthy controls. No cell fractionation was done, so the repertoire covers all unsorted peripheral blood T cells. Alpha and beta constant-region primers primed reverse transcription of 400 to 650 ng RNA. Separate chain-specific third strand synthesis with multiplexing indices produced the alpha and beta libraries. From the 5' RACE reads, TCRdb called clonotypes with MiXCR, one entry per CDR3 protein. This repertoire shows 4,500 to 7,000 distinct CDR3 sequences, about 9.4% found once; its top ten account for over 10%. Sequencing was performed on blood, taken before antiretroviral therapy. These receptors were collected from an adult with HIV infection.

This clonotype has at least ten counts. The chain joins TRBV7-6 to TRBJ1-1, with 8 positions matching TRBD1. The CDR3 contains 14 residues. The V segment lost 2 bases and the J segment 5 bases; nucleotides outside the gene matches: 4. CDR1 and CDR2 (germline): SGHVS, FNYEAQ. CDR3 DNA: TGTGCCAGCAGCTTACGAACAGGGGGGACTGAAGCTTTCTTT. Amino acids: CASSLRTGGTEAFF. Full variable domain (remainder filled in from reference TRBV7-6 and TRBJ1-1): GAGVSQSPRYKVTKRGQDVALRCDPISGHVSLYWYRQALGQGPEFLTYFNYEAQQDKSGLPNDRFSAERPEGSISTLTIQRTEQRDSAMYRCASSLRTGGTEAFFGQGTRLTVV.

V usage is TRBV6-5 and J usage is TRBJ2-5; no clear D. The V and J ends lost 2 bases and 3 bases respectively, with 7 bases between them. The CDR3 is made up of 13 amino acids. Germline lookup yields CDR1 MNHEY and CDR2 SVGAGI. CDR3 sequence reads: CASSYLGEETQYF. The CDR3 nucleotides read TGTGCCAGCAGTTACCTAGGAGAAGAGACCCAGTACTTC.

The chain has TRBV9 and TRBJ2-5, with 7 bases lining up with TRBD1. J gave up 7 bases and V 3 bases, and 15 bases lay outside the gene matches. The CDR3 has 16 amino acids. The germline V gene encodes CDR1 SGDLS and CDR2 YYNGEE. In DNA, the CDR3 is TGTGCCAGCAGCGCCAGAATAACCGGGACAGAAAGGACCCAGTACTTC. It encodes CASSARITGTERTQYF.

By sample fraction, this clonotype is medium-sized (0.01 to 0.1%). This chain uses TRBV18 with TRBJ2-1; no clear D gene. The V gene lost 3 bases and the J gene lost 8 bases, with 5 bases spanning the gap. CDR3 length equals 11 residues. The germline V gene encodes CDR1 KGHSH and CDR2 LQKENI. The CDR3 protein is CASSPRDEQFF. CDR3 DNA: TGTGCCAGCTCACCCCGGGATGAGCAGTTCTTC.

By proportion, this clonotype is medium-sized. The chain recombines TRBV5-1 with TRBJ1-3, with unresolved D. Germline V gene lookup returns CDR1 SGHRS and CDR2 YFSETQ. Trimming cost V 4 bases and J 3 bases, with 11 bases left between them. This CDR3 is 14 amino acids long. The CDR3 protein is CASSLNSHGNTIYF. For the CDR3, the DNA is TGCGCCAGCAGCCTGAACTCCCATGGAAACACCATATATTTT.

This clonotype was observed many times. The V call is TRBV18, the J call TRBJ1-5, with 10 positions matching TRBD1. The V and J ends lost 4 bases and 1 base, in that order; junction bases with no gene match: 4. CDR1 is KGHSH and CDR2 is LQKENI in the germline V gene. The CDR3 is made up of 16 amino acids. The CDR3 DNA is TGTGCCAGCTCACTGGGACAGGGGAGAAGCAATCAGCCCCAGCATTTT. It yields the protein CASSLGQGRSNQPQHF.

This clonotype is medium-sized (0.01 to 0.1%) within its sample. The chain links TRBV14 to TRBJ1-1; D is undetermined. The CDR3 loop spans 13 amino acids. V lost 1 base and J 2 bases, leaving 5 bases between the germline ends. Germline V gene data show CDR1 as SGHDN and CDR2 as FVKESK. The CDR3 coding sequence is TGTGCCAGCAGCCAAGGCGTAAACACTGAAGCTTTCTTT. Encoded protein: CASSQGVNTEAFF.

By its share, this clonotype is medium-sized (0.01 to 0.1%). The chain couples TRBV6-5 to TRBJ1-1, with D tentatively TRBD1 (6 bases). The CDR3 covers 14 residues. Germline loops: CDR1 MNHEY, CDR2 SVGAGI. Trimming removed 4 bases from V and 1 base from J, with 10 bases in between. The CDR3 here is CASSSATGNTEAFF. The CDR3 nucleotides read TGTGCCAGCAGTTCCGCGACAGGGAACACTGAAGCTTTCTTT.

The chain is built from TRBV20-1 and TRBJ2-3; 7 bases map to TRBD2. Germline trimming cut 2 bases from V and 2 bases from J; bases unmatched to any gene: 7. CDR1 DFQATT and CDR2 SNEGSKA come from the germline V gene (reference sequence). This CDR3 has 15 residues. In DNA form, the CDR3 reads TGCAGTGCTAGAACCAGCGGGGCCCACACAGATACGCAGTATTTT. Its protein product is CSARTSGAHTDTQYF.

This clonotype is labeled as large (0.1 to 1%). This chain connects TRBV20-1 to TRBJ1-2; D uncertain. This CDR3 contains 11 residues. V dropped 0 bases and J dropped 10 bases, with 9 bases sitting between them. Germline loops: CDR1 DFQATT, CDR2 SNEGSKA (reference sequence). Here the CDR3 DNA reads TGCAGTGCTAGAGATCCTGGCCACTACACCTTC. It translates to CSARDPGHYTF.

The J gene is TRBJ2-7, the V gene TRBV2; D gene unclear. This CDR3 has 13 amino acids. V dropped 3 bases and J dropped 3 bases, with 9 bases sitting between them. CDR1 is SNHLY, CDR2 FYNNEI, per germline. CDR3 sequence: CASSEGIGYEQYF. The CDR3 nucleotides read TGTGCCAGCAGTGAGGGCATAGGCTACGAGCAGTACTTC.

This chain connects TRBV20-1 to TRBJ2-1, with 10 bases fitting TRBD2. This CDR3 spans 14 amino acids. Trimming cost V 8 bases and J 6 bases; bases outside gene matches: 10. The germline V gene encodes CDR1 DFQATT and CDR2 SNEGSKA (reference sequence). The CDR3 region has the DNA TGCAGTTCTACCGGGACTAGCGTTTTCAATGAGCAGTTCTTC. Amino acids: CSSTGTSVFNEQFF.

Relative to its sample, this clonotype is medium-sized (0.01 to 0.1%). V and J are TRBV6-5 and TRBJ1-1, with TRBD1 matching over 8 bases. J was trimmed by 1 base and V by 5 bases; bases with no gene match: 3. The CDR3 totals 14 residues. Germline CDR1 reads MNHEY; CDR2 reads SVGAGI. CDR3 bases: TGTGCCAGCAGTCCAGGGACAGGGAACACTGAAGCTTTCTTT. Translated: CASSPGTGNTEAFF.

This chain uses TRBV5-1 with TRBJ2-6; D is perhaps TRBD1 (5 bases). The CDR3 contains 17 residues. Germline CDR1 reads SGHRS; CDR2 reads YFSETQ. Trimming removed 0 bases at V and 2 bases at J, with 12 bases between. CDR3 loop: CASSLVVQGPGANVLTF. As DNA, the CDR3 is TGCGCCAGCAGCTTGGTGGTCCAGGGCCCTGGGGCCAACGTCCTGACTTTC.

By its share, this clonotype is medium-sized. This chain connects TRBV27 to TRBJ2-1, with D hard to call. CDR3 length equals 12 residues. Trimming pared 4 bases from V and 10 bases from J, leaving 11 bases between. Germline V CDR1 and CDR2: MNHEY, SMNVEV (reference sequence). The DNA of the CDR3 is TGTGCCAGCAGTTCGGTGACAAAAGAGCAGTTCTTC. Translated, it gives CASSSVTKEQFF.

This clonotype is medium-sized by share. At one end the junction does not follow the germline gene, possibly because of a read error. This chain uses TRBV7-2 with TRBJ2-3; no firm D call. The germline gives CDR1 SGHTA, CDR2 FQGNSA. The CDR3 extends over 14 amino acids. The CDR3 DNA reads as TGTGCCAGCAGGTTAGGCGGAGGCACAGATACGCAGTATTTT. Its protein is CASRLGGGTDTQYF.